The entry below describes one T cell receptor beta chain. Method: immunoSEQ multiplex PCR; TCRdb's copy keeps in-frame clones and lacks some. The data contain about 9,000 clones, around 80% of them singletons. V shed 0 bases, J shed 1 base, and the junction held 8 bases outside the gene matches. The CDR3 spans 17 residues. Germline values: CDR1 SGDLS, CDR2 YYNGEE. The data stem from a study of immune evolution from preneoplasia to lung adenocarcinoma. The sample taken for sequencing was FFPE lung adenocarcinoma in situ tissue. The chain recombines TRBV9 with TRBJ2-5; 8 nucleotides match TRBD2. The TCR originated in a person between 60 and 79 years old with lung adenocarcinoma. The CDR3 DNA reads TGTGCCAGCAGCGTAGATTCCGGAGCGGGGGTCCAAGAGACCCAGTACTTC. The encoded protein is CASSVDSGAGVQETQYF.